The 2 T cell receptor beta chains reported below all come from one sample, sequenced in a study of sequential checkpoint blockade in melanoma. Indicated treatment: randomized to nivolumab then ipilimumab (arm A) or the reverse (arm B). TCRdb's table, derived via immunoSEQ multiplex PCR, lists solely in-frame clones and lacks some. There are tens of thousands of clones in the sample; 32% occur only once, and roughly 1.6% lies in the top ten. The source was tumor tissue (inferred from file names), collected from a patient given nivolumab and ipilimumab in sequence. All receptors come from a human donor with melanoma.

This chain connects TRBV11-3 to TRBJ2-3; perhaps TRBD2 as D (5 bases). The CDR3 runs 15 residues. V was cut by 4 bases and J by 1 base, with 12 bases left in between. Germline V gene lookup returns CDR1 SGHNT and CDR2 YENEEA. Here the CDR3 reads CASSSSGSGTDTQYF. The CDR3 DNA reads TGTGCCAGCAGCTCCAGCGGTAGCGGCACAGATACGCAGTATTTT. The whole variable domain, remainder taken from reference TRBV11-3 and TRBJ2-3, is EAGVVQSPRYKIIEKKQPVAFWCNPISGHNTLYWYLQNLGQGPELLIRYENEEAVDDSQLPKDRFSAERLKGVDSTLKIQPAELGDSAVYLCASSSSGSGTDTQYFGPGTRLTVL.

CDR3 coding DNA: TGCAGCGTGGGGCAGGGGAGTAGAAACTATGGCTACACCTTC. Encoded protein: CSVGQGSRNYGYTF. The chain couples TRBV29-1 to TRBJ1-2, with D perhaps TRBD1 (6 bases). Trimming stripped 6 bases from V and 2 bases from J, with 16 bases between. Per the germline V gene, CDR1 is SQVTM and CDR2 is ANQGSEA. The length of the CDR3 is 14 residues.